The 16 T cell receptor beta chains below come from one sample, sequenced in a study of graft-versus-host responses after intestinal transplantation (dated by TCRdb to the early 2020s). The library relied on the immunoSEQ multiplex PCR assay. The source is immuneACCESS, and TCRdb retained only in-frame sequences with V and J called. Part of the clones is not carried over; for the studies checked, unresolved V genes explain less than half of this, and the remainder is unexplained. Across this sample there are nearly 45,000 clones, with 75% to 95% seen only once. Approximately 4.4% of the sample lies in the top ten. Here the sequenced sample was PBMCs, taken 524 days after transplant. The receptors shown here come from a human patient who received an intestinal transplant, so some T cells may come from the graft donor.

The chain employs TRBV5-4 and TRBJ2-7; no firm D call. CDR1 is SGHNT and CDR2 is YYREEE in the germline V gene (reference sequence). This CDR3 has 12 residues. Trimming stripped 0 bases from V and 2 bases from J, with 3 bases between. The CDR3, as DNA: TGTGCCAGCAGCTTGGGTACCTACGAGCAGTACTTC. It encodes CASSLGTYEQYF.

The sample holds a few counts of this clone. This chain uses TRBV30 with TRBJ2-6; TRBD2 matches 7 bases. After removal of 2 bases from V and 0 bases from J, the junction contained 10 bases not matched to a gene. This CDR3 is 18 amino acids long. Per the germline V gene, CDR1 is GTSNPN and CDR2 is SVGIG (reference sequence). The CDR3 spells CAWSILGGSYSGANVLTF. The CDR3 DNA is TGTGCCTGGAGTATCCTCGGGGGGTCCTACTCTGGGGCCAACGTCCTGACTTTC.

This clone came up once. At one end, the junction sequence differs from germline, possibly due to a read error. This sequence joins TRBV7-3 and TRBJ1-1; D unclear. The CDR3 contains 13 residues. Germline V gives CDR1 SGHTA, CDR2 FQGTGA. The DNA of the CDR3 is TGTGCCAGCAGCATAACGGTAAATCGAGAAGCTTTCTTT. It translates to CASSITVNREAFF.

V and J are TRBV29-1 and TRBJ1-3; no firm D call. CDR1 SQVTM and CDR2 ANQGSEA come from the germline V gene. V lost 4 bases, J lost 0 bases, and 7 bases lay in between. The CDR3 has 13 residues. DNA for the CDR3: TGCAGCGTTGGCCAGTCCTCTGGAAACACCATATATTTT. Translation: CSVGQSSGNTIYF.

V gene TRBV5-6 combines with J gene TRBJ2-5, with D unclear. The CDR3 is 10 amino acids. The ends were cut back, 2 bases at V and 10 bases at J, with 6 bases in the middle. Germline V CDR1 and CDR2: SGHDT, YYEEEE. CDR3 protein: CASSFGLQYF. The CDR3 nucleotides read TGTGCCAGCAGCTTCGGGCTCCAGTACTTC.

J is TRBJ1-1 and V is TRBV19; D not certain. The ends were cut back, 2 bases at V and 5 bases at J, with 9 bases in the middle. Germline V CDR1 and CDR2: LNHDA, SQIVND (reference sequence). The CDR3 sequence is 13 residues long. The chain's CDR3 is CASSIKGNTEAFF. The DNA of the CDR3 is TGTGCCAGTAGTATAAAAGGGAATACTGAAGCTTTCTTT.

The chain recombines TRBV4-3 with TRBJ2-7, with 7 nucleotides matching TRBD1. The ends lost 0 bases at V and 12 bases at J; junction bases unmatched: 8. The CDR3 extends over 13 amino acids. In germline, CDR1 is LGHNA, CDR2 YSLEER. DNA for the CDR3: TGCGCCAGCAGCCAAGATATAAGGGACAGTCTGTACTTC. Its protein is CASSQDIRDSLYF.

The V call is TRBV5-6, the J call TRBJ2-5; the match to TRBD2 covers 14 bases. Germline CDR1 and CDR2: SGHDT and YYEEEE. This CDR3 region has 16 residues. V lost 4 bases, J lost 5 bases, and 7 bases stayed unmatched. DNA for the CDR3: TGTGCCAGCAGCCTAGGGACTAGCGGGAGATCGGAGACCCAGTACTTC. Its protein product is CASSLGTSGRSETQYF.

The chain is built from TRBV7-2 and TRBJ1-2, with D perhaps matching TRBD1 (6 bases). Per the germline V gene, CDR1 is SGHTA and CDR2 is FQGNSA. This CDR3 is built from 13 residues. With 3 bases removed from V and 5 bases from J, the gap between germline ends came to 10 bases. CDR3 in amino acids: CASSFGTQYGYTF. As DNA, the CDR3 is TGTGCCAGCAGCTTTGGGACACAGTATGGCTACACCTTC. Supplemented by reference TRBV7-2 and TRBJ1-2, the full variable domain reads GAGVSQSPSNKVTEKGKDVELRCDPISGHTALYWYRQSLGQGLEFLIYFQGNSAPDKSGLPSDRFSAERTGGSVSTLTIQRTQQEDSAVYLCASSFGTQYGYTFGSGTRLTVV.

J is TRBJ2-7 and V is TRBV7-2; 8 positions agree with TRBD2. V lost 8 bases and J lost 2; bases outside the gene matches: 8. Per the germline V gene, CDR1 is SGHTA and CDR2 is FQGNSA. The CDR3 contains 14 residues. The CDR3, as DNA: TGTGCCAGCGCTAGGGCGGGAGGAACCTACGAGCAGTACTTC. Translated: CASARAGGTYEQYF.

V is TRBV7-9 and J is TRBJ2-3; unclear D gene. CDR3 length: 13 amino acids. The V gene lost 4 bases and the J gene lost 4 bases, with 9 bases spanning the gap. Germline assignment: CDR1 SEHNR and CDR2 FQNEAQ (reference sequence). The CDR3 sequence: CASSSWTADTQYF. Written as DNA, the CDR3 is TGTGCCAGCAGCTCGTGGACCGCAGATACGCAGTATTTT.

V usage is TRBV28 and J usage is TRBJ1-1; 7 nucleotides line up with TRBD1. The germline V gene encodes CDR1 MDHEN and CDR2 SYDVKM. The J segment lost 11 bases and the V segment lost 4 bases, leaving 7 bases of the junction unmatched. CDR3 length: 12 residues. This chain's CDR3 is CASSSWTGRAFF. CDR3 nucleotide sequence: TGTGCCAGCAGTTCGTGGACAGGAAGGGCTTTCTTT.

V gene TRBV6-5 combines with J gene TRBJ2-5; possibly TRBD2 for D (7 bases). CDR3 length: 15 amino acids. V was pared by 5 bases and J by 3 bases, with 16 bases between. CDR1 is MNHEY and CDR2 is SVGAGI in the germline V gene. The CDR3 here is CASSPSGGAEETQYF. The CDR3 DNA reads as TGTGCCAGCAGTCCCTCGGGGGGCGCGGAAGAGACCCAGTACTTC.

The V gene is TRBV5-1, the J gene TRBJ1-6; the match to TRBD1 covers 9 bases. CDR1 SGHRS and CDR2 YFSETQ come from the germline V gene. This CDR3 is 15 amino acids long. Trimming at V came to 4 bases and at J to 7 bases, leaving 6 bases not matched to a gene. The CDR3 reads CASSGGTGQNSPLHF. DNA for the CDR3: TGCGCCAGCAGCGGAGGGACAGGGCAAAATTCACCCCTCCACTTT.

The chain has TRBV20-1 and TRBJ2-7; the D gene is possibly TRBD2 (5 bases). Trimming removed 3 bases from V and 6 bases from J, with 9 bases in between. Germline V gene sequence: CDR1 DFQATT, CDR2 SNEGSKA (reference sequence). The length of the CDR3 is 11 residues. The CDR3, as DNA: TGCAGTGCTAGGAGGGCCAGCGAGCAGTACTTC. This gives the protein CSARRASEQYF.

The table lists this clone with a count of one. This chain connects TRBV5-1 to TRBJ2-7; tentatively, D is TRBD1 or TRBD2 (5 bases each). The CDR3 totals 14 residues. Germline V lookup: CDR1 SGHRS, CDR2 YFSETQ. Trimming removed 4 bases at V and 3 bases at J, with 14 bases between. The CDR3 region has the DNA TGCGCCAGCAGCCCCCGGGACCGCGGCTACGAGCAGTACTTC. Its protein is CASSPRDRGYEQYF.